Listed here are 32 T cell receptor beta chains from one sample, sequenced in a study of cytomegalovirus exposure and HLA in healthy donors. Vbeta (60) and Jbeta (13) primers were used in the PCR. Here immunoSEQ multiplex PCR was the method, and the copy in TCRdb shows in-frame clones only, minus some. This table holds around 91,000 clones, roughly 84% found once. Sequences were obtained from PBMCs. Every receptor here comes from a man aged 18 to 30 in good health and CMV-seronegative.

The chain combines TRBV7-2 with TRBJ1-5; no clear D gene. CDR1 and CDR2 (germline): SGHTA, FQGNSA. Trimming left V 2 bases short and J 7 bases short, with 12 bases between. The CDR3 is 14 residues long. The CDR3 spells CASSLNLSPQPQHF. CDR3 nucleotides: TGTGCCAGCAGCTTAAATCTCTCCCCCCAGCCCCAGCATTTT.

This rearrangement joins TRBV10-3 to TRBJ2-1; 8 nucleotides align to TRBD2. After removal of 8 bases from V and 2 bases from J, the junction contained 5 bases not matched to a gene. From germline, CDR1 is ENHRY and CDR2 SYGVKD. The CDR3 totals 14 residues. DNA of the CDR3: TGTGCCATCCGGGAGGGCCTAACCTACAATGAGCAGTTCTTC. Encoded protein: CAIREGLTYNEQFF.

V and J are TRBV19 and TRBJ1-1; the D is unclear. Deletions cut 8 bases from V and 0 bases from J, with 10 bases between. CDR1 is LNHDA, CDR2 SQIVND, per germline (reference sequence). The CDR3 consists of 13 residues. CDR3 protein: CASGRVVNTEAFF. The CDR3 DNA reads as TGTGCCAGTGGTCGGGTGGTGAACACTGAAGCTTTCTTT.

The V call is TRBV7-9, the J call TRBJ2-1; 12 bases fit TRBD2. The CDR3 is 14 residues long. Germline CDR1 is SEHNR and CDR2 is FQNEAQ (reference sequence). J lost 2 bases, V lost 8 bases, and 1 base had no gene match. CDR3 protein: CASGLAGTYNEQFF. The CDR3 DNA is TGTGCCAGCGGACTAGCGGGAACCTACAATGAGCAGTTCTTC.

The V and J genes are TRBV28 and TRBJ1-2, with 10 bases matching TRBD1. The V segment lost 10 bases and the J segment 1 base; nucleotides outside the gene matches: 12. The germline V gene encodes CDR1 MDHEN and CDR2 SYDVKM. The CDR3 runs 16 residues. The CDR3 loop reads CATQNPGTGDNYGYTF. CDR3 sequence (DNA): TGTGCCACCCAAAACCCCGGGACAGGGGATAACTATGGCTACACCTTC.

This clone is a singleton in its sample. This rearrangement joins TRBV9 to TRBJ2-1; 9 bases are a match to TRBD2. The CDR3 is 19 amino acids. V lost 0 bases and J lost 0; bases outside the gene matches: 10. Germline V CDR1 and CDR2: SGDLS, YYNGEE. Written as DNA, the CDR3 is TGTGCCAGCAGCGTAGTTGGGAGGCTAGCGGGAAGCTCCTACAATGAGCAGTTCTTC. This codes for CASSVVGRLAGSSYNEQFF.

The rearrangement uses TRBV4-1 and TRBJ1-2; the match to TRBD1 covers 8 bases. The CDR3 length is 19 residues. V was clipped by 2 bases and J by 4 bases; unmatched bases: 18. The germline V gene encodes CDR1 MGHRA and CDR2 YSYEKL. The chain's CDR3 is CASSQKGGLTGGSFYGYTF. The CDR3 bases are TGCGCCAGCAGCCAAAAAGGTGGACTTACAGGGGGATCGTTCTATGGCTACACCTTC.

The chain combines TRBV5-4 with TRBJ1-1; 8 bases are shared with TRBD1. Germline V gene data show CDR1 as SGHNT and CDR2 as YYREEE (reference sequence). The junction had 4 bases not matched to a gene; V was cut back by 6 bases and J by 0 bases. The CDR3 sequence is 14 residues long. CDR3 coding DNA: TGTGCCAGCACCCTACAGGGGGTGAACACTGAAGCTTTCTTT. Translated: CASTLQGVNTEAFF.

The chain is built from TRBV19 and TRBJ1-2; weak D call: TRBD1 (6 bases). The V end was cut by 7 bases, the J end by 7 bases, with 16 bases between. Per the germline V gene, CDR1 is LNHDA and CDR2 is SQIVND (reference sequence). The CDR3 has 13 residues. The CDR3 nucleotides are TGTGCCAGTATTGGGACACGGAAGGTTGGCTACACCTTC. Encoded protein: CASIGTRKVGYTF.

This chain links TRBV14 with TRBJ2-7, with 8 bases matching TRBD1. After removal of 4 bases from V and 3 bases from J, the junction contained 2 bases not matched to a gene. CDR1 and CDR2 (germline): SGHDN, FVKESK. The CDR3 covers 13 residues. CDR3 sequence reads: CASSRTGYYEQYF. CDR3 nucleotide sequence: TGTGCCAGCAGCCGGACAGGGTACTACGAGCAGTACTTC.

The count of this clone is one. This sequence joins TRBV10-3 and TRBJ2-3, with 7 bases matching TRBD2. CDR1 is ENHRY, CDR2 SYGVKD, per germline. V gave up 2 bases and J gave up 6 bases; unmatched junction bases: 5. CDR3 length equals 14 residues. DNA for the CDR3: TGTGCCATCAGTGAGGGCGGGAGTGCGGATACGCAGTATTTT. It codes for CAISEGGSADTQYF.

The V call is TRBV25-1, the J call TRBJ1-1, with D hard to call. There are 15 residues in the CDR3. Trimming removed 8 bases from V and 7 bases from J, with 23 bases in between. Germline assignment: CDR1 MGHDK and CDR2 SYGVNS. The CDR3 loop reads CASSDVEARWNEAFF. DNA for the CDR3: TGTGCCAGCTCCGATGTAGAGGCGAGGTGGAATGAAGCTTTCTTT.

CDR3 in DNA: TGCGCCAGCAGGCAGGGTGTCGGGCAGCCCCAGCATTTT. Its translation is CASRQGVGQPQHF. The chain joins TRBV10-2 to TRBJ1-5; D might be TRBD1 (5 bases). Trimming cost V 6 bases and J 7 bases, with 13 bases left between them. The CDR3 has 13 residues. Looked up from germline, CDR1 is WSHSY and CDR2 is SAAADI.

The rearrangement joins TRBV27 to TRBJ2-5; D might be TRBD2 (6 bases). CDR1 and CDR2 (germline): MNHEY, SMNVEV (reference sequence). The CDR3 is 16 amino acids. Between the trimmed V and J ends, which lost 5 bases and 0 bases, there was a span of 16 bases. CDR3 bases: TGTGCCAGCAGTGATGTAAAGGGACTTAACCAAGAGACCCAGTACTTC. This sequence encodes CASSDVKGLNQETQYF.

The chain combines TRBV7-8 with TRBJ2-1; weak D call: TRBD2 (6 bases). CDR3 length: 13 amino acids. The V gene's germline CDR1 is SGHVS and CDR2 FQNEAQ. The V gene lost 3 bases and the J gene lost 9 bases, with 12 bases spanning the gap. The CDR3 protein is CASSFRGTSEQFF. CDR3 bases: TGTGCCAGCAGCTTCCGGGGGACGAGTGAGCAGTTCTTC. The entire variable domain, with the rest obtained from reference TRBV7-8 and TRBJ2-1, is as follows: GAGVSQSPRYKVAKRGQDVALRCDPISGHVSLFWYQQALGQGPEFLTYFQNEAQLDKSGLPSDRFFAERPEGSVSTLKIQRTQQEDSAVYLCASSFRGTSEQFFGPGTRLTVL.

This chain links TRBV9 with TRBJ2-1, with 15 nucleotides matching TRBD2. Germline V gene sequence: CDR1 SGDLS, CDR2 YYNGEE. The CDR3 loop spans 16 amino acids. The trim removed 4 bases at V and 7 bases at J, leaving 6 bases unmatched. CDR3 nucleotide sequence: TGTGCCAGCAGCTCCGGACTAGCGGGAGGGGAGAATGAGCAGTTCTTC. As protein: CASSSGLAGGENEQFF.

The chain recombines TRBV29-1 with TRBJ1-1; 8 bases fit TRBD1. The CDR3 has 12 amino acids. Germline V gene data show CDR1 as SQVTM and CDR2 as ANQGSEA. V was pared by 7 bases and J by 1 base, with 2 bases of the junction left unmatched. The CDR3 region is CSADRANTEAFF. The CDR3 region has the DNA TGCAGCGCGGACAGGGCGAACACTGAAGCTTTCTTT.

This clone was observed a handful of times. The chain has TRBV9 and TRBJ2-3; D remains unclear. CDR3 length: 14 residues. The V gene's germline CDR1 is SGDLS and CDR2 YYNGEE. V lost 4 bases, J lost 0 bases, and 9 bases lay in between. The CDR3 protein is CASSPLTSTDTQYF. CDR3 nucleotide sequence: TGTGCCAGCAGCCCCCTCACTAGCACAGATACGCAGTATTTT.

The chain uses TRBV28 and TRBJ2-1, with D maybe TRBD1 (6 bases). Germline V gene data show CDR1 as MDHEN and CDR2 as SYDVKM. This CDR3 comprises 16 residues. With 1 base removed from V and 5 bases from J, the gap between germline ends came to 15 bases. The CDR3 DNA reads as TGTGCCAGCAGTTTATTGGGGCAGGGGAGAAACAATGAGCAGTTCTTC. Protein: CASSLLGQGRNNEQFF.

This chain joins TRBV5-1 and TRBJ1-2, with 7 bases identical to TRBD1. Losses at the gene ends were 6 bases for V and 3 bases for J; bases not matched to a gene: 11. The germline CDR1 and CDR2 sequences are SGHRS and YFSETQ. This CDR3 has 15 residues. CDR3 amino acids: CASTHRVGTDYGYTF. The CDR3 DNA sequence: TGCGCCAGCACCCATCGTGTCGGGACAGACTATGGCTACACCTTC.

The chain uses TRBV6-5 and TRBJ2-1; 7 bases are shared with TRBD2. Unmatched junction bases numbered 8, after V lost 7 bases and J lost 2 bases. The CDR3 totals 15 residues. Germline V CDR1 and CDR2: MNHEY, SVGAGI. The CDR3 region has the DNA TGTGCCAGCACCCCTGGGGGGGGTACCTACAATGAGCAGTTCTTC. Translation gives CASTPGGGTYNEQFF.

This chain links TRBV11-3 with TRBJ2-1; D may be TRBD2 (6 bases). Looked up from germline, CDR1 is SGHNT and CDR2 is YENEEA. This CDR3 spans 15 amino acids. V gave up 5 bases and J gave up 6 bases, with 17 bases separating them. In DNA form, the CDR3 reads TGTGCCAGCAGCCCCTGGGGGGAGATTGGCAATGAGCAGTTCTTC. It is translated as CASSPWGEIGNEQFF.

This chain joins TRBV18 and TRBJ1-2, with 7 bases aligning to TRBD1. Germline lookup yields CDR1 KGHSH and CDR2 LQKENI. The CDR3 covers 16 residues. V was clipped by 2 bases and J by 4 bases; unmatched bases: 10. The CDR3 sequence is CASSPTRQGERYGYTF. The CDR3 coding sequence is TGTGCCAGCTCACCAACCCGACAGGGAGAGCGCTATGGCTACACCTTC.

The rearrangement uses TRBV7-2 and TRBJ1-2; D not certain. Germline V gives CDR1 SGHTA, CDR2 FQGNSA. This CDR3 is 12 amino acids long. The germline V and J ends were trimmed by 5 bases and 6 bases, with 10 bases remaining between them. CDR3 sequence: CASSPTSDGYTF. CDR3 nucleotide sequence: TGTGCCAGCAGCCCCACGTCGGATGGCTACACCTTC.

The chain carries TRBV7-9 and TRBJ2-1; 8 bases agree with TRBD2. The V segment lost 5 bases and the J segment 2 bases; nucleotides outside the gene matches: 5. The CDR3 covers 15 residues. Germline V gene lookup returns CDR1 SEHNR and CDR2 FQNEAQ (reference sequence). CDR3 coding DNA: TGTGCCAGCAGCCCGACTAGCGATACCTACAATGAGCAGTTCTTC. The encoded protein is CASSPTSDTYNEQFF.

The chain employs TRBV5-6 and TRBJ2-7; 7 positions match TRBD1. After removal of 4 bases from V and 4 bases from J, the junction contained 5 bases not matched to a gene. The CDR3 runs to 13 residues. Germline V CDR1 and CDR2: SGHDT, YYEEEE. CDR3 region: CASSHTGEYEQYF. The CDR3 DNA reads TGTGCCAGCAGCCACACAGGGGAGTACGAGCAGTACTTC.

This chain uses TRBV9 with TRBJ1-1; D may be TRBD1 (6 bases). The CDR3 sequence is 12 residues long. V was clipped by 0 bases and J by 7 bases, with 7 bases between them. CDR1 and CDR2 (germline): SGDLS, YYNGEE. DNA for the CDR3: TGTGCCAGCAGCGTAGGGACAGATGAAGCTTTCTTT. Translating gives CASSVGTDEAFF.

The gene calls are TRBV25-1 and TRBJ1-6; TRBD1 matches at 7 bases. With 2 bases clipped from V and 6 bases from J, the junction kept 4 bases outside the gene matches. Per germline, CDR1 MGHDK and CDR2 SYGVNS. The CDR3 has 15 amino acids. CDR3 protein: CASSEPGQSNSPLHF. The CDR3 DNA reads TGTGCCAGCAGTGAACCGGGACAGAGTAATTCACCCCTCCACTTT.

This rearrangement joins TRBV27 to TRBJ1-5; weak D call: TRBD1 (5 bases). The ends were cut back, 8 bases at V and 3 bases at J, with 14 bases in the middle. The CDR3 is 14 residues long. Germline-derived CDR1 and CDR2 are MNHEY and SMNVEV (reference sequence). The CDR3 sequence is CASARARANQPQHF. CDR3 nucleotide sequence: TGTGCCAGCGCCAGGGCAAGGGCCAATCAGCCCCAGCATTTT.

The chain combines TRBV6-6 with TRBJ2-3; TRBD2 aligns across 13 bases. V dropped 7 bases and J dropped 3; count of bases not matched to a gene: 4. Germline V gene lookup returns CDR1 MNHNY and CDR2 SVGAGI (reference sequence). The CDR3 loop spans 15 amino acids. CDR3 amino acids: CASNEGLAGTDTQYF. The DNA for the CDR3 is TGTGCCAGCAACGAGGGACTAGCGGGAACAGATACGCAGTATTTT.

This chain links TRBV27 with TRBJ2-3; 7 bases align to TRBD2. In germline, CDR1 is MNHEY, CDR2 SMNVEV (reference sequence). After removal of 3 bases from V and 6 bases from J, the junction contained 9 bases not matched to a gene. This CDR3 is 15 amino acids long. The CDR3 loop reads CASSFLAAPSDTQYF. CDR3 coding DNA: TGTGCCAGCAGTTTTCTAGCGGCCCCCTCGGATACGCAGTATTTT.

In nucleotides, the CDR3 is TGTGCCAGCAGCTTAGAGGCCAGGGGAGCCGCTGGGGCCAACGTCCTGACTTTC. Its protein is CASSLEARGAAGANVLTF. The chain combines TRBV11-2 with TRBJ2-6; D perhaps matches TRBD1 (6 bases). The germline V and J ends were trimmed by 0 bases and 2 bases, with 14 bases remaining between them. This CDR3 contains 18 residues. Germline V gives CDR1 SGHAT, CDR2 FQNNGV.